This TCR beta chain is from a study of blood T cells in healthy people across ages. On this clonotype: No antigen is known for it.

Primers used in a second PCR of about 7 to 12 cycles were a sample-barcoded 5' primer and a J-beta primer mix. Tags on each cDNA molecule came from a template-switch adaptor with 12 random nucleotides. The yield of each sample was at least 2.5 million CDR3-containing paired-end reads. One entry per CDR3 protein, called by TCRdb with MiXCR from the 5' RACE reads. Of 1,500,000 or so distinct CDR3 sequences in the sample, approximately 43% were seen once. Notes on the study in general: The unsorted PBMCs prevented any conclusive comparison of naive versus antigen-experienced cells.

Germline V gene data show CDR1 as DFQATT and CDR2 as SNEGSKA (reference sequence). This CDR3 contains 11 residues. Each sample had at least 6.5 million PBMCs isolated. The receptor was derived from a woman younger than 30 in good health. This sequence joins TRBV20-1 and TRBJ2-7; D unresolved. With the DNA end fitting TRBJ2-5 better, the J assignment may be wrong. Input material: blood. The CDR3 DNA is TGCAGTGCCCCTGCAAGTGAGACCCAGTACTTC. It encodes CSAPASETQYF.